These 16 T cell receptor beta chains came from one sample sequenced in a study of blood T cell repertoires in COVID-19. Clones were read by immunoSEQ multiplex PCR, and TCRdb kept only the in-frame ones, dropping some. The top ten clones hold approximately 7.5% of a sample with around 300,000 clones, around 90% of them seen once. The sequenced material came from peripheral blood. These receptors were obtained from a woman in her 30s with COVID-19, enrolled during active disease.

The chain has TRBV4-1 and TRBJ2-3, with a tentative D call TRBD2 (5 bases). Per the germline V gene, CDR1 is MGHRA and CDR2 is YSYEKL. The germline V and J ends were trimmed by 3 bases and 3 bases, with 7 bases remaining between them. The CDR3 consists of 13 residues. CDR3 coding DNA: TGCGCCAGCAGCCAGGCGGGTACAGATACGCAGTATTTT. It yields the protein CASSQAGTDTQYF.

The genes are TRBV10-3 and TRBJ2-2; D is perhaps TRBD2 (6 bases). CDR1 ENHRY and CDR2 SYGVKD come from the germline V gene. The V gene lost 3 bases and the J gene lost 7 bases, with 9 bases spanning the gap. The CDR3 contains 13 residues. This chain's CDR3 is CAISDTSSGELFF. The CDR3 bases are TGTGCCATCAGTGATACTAGCAGCGGGGAGCTGTTTTTT.

In DNA, the CDR3 is TGTGCCAGCAGTTTCAGCGGGAGGGTTTACAATGAGCAGTTCTTC. Its protein product is CASSFSGRVYNEQFF. V and J are TRBV28 and TRBJ2-1; 10 nucleotides align to TRBD2. CDR3 length equals 15 residues. From germline, CDR1 is MDHEN and CDR2 SYDVKM. V lost 3 bases and J lost 4; bases outside the gene matches: 3.

The chain has TRBV4-1 and TRBJ2-7; unclear D gene. Germline lookup yields CDR1 MGHRA and CDR2 YSYEKL. Trimming removed 0 bases at V and 0 bases at J, with 9 bases between. This CDR3 has 15 amino acids. CDR3 sequence: CASSQEYVSSYEQYF. CDR3 bases: TGCGCCAGCAGCCAAGAATACGTGAGCTCCTACGAGCAGTACTTC.

The V gene is TRBV2, the J gene TRBJ2-7; 12 nucleotides line up with TRBD2. V was pared by 5 bases and J by 6 bases, with 11 bases of the junction left unmatched. The germline V gene has CDR1 SNHLY and CDR2 FYNNEI. The CDR3 covers 16 residues. The CDR3 DNA follows: TGTGCCAGCAGTCCCCCCGGACTAGCGGGATTTGGCGAGCAGTACTTC. This sequence encodes CASSPPGLAGFGEQYF.

This chain joins TRBV2 and TRBJ1-5; D is possibly TRBD1 (6 bases). Germline values: CDR1 SNHLY, CDR2 FYNNEI. V gave up 0 bases and J gave up 4 bases, with 13 bases separating them. There are 16 residues in the CDR3. CDR3 sequence: CASSEAILRGNQPQHF. The CDR3 DNA sequence: TGTGCCAGCAGTGAAGCCATACTCAGGGGTAATCAGCCCCAGCATTTT.

This clone was seen a single time. J is TRBJ1-1 and V is TRBV19, with 7 bases fitting TRBD1. The CDR3 has 15 residues. Germline-derived CDR1 and CDR2 are LNHDA and SQIVND (reference sequence). V dropped 0 bases and J dropped 5; count of bases not matched to a gene: 6. The CDR3 loop reads CASSIETGSMTEAFF. The CDR3 nucleotides read TGTGCCAGTAGTATAGAGACAGGGAGTATGACTGAAGCTTTCTTT.

In its sample, this clone was seen once. This CDR3 reads CASSWGLAAGELFF. The DNA for the CDR3 is TGTGCCAGCAGCTGGGGACTTGCCGCCGGGGAGCTGTTTTTT. J is TRBJ2-2 and V is TRBV7-9; perhaps TRBD2 as D (6 bases). V lost 4 bases and J 6 bases, leaving 12 bases between the germline ends. Germline CDR1 SEHNR, CDR2 FQNEAQ (reference sequence). The CDR3 extends over 14 amino acids.

There are a few counts of this clone. The chain is built from TRBV3-1 (or the pseudogene TRBV3-2) and TRBJ2-2; D perhaps matches TRBD2 (5 bases). CDR1 LGHDT and CDR2 YNNKEL come from the germline V gene (reference sequence). The CDR3 has 15 residues. Trimming stripped 1 base from V and 5 bases from J, with 11 bases between. As DNA, the CDR3 is TGTGCCAGCAGCCAAGCAGGACTGGGGACCGGGGAGCTGTTTTTT. It specifies CASSQAGLGTGELFF.

The rearrangement uses TRBV7-3 and TRBJ2-2; the D is unclear. V was clipped by 1 base and J by 8 bases, with 8 bases between them. CDR3 length: 13 residues. Per germline, CDR1 SGHTA and CDR2 FQGTGA. The CDR3 DNA reads TGTGCCAGCAGCTTAAGTGGGCCGGGGGAGCTGTTTTTT. Encoded protein: CASSLSGPGELFF.

The chain is built from TRBV7-9 and TRBJ2-1, with 7 positions matching TRBD2. This CDR3 is built from 14 residues. J was trimmed by 8 bases and V by 1 base; bases with no gene match: 5. Per the germline V gene, CDR1 is SEHNR and CDR2 is FQNEAQ (reference sequence). CDR3: CASSLGGGVDEQFF. The DNA of the CDR3 is TGTGCCAGCAGCTTAGGGGGAGGGGTCGATGAGCAGTTCTTC. The full variable domain, completed using reference TRBV7-9 and TRBJ2-1, is DTGVSQNPRHKITKRGQNVTFRCDPISEHNRLYWYRQTLGQGPEFLTYFQNEAQLEKSRLLSDRFSAERPKGSFSTLEIQRTEQGDSAMYLCASSLGGGVDEQFFGPGTRLTVL.

The chain joins TRBV6-5 to TRBJ2-1; D call uncertain. Germline loops: CDR1 MNHEY, CDR2 SVGAGI. The CDR3 is made up of 11 amino acids. The V end lost 5 bases, the J end lost 7 bases, and 6 bases lay between the germline ends. The CDR3 loop reads CASSLDNEQFF. CDR3 nucleotide sequence: TGTGCCAGCAGTCTAGATAATGAGCAGTTCTTC.

In DNA form, the CDR3 reads TGTGCCAGCAGTGACGGGAGGGGTAGTAACTATGGCTACACCTTC. It encodes CASSDGRGSNYGYTF. The J gene is TRBJ1-2, the V gene TRBV2, with D possibly TRBD1 on 5 matching bases. V gave up 3 bases and J gave up 1 base, with 12 bases separating them. Germline-derived CDR1 and CDR2 are SNHLY and FYNNEI. This CDR3 region has 15 residues.

The chain employs TRBV21-1 and TRBJ2-5; the table's D gene call, TRBD2, was not cross checked with the DNA. TRBV21-1 is shown as a pseudogene. The CDR3 length is 17 residues. The CDR3 DNA reads TGTGCCAGCAGCACCGGCCGGGTATGGCAGCCCCAAGAGACCCAGTACTTC. Protein sequence: CASSTGRVWQPQETQYF.

A single count supports this clone. The rearrangement uses TRBV2 and TRBJ2-1, with TRBD1 as a possible D gene (6 bases). Germline values: CDR1 SNHLY, CDR2 FYNNEI. Between the trimmed V and J ends, which lost 6 bases and 4 bases, there was a span of 16 bases. This CDR3 has 15 residues. The CDR3 DNA is TGTGCCAGCAGGTTAGACAGGACCACTTACAATGAGCAGTTCTTC. Translation gives CASRLDRTTYNEQFF.

This clone was counted between two and nine times. The chain couples TRBV4-1 to TRBJ1-2; tentatively, D is TRBD1 (6 bases). CDR1 and CDR2 (germline): MGHRA, YSYEKL. V shed 1 base and J shed 6 bases, with 12 bases lying between them. This CDR3 spans 14 amino acids. CDR3 sequence reads: CASSQGTERDGYTF. The CDR3 bases are TGCGCCAGCAGCCAAGGGACAGAGAGGGATGGCTACACCTTC.